This TCR beta chain is drawn from a study of T cells in localized non-small cell lung cancer. Broader study findings: Heterogeneity cannot be ruled out, as sequencing used one tumor region only.

Using immunoSEQ multiplex PCR, the repertoire was profiled, and TCRdb retains in-frame clones only, with some absent. The top ten hold approximately 6% of the sample, which has tens of thousands of clones, roughly 86% seen once. This CDR3 contains 13 residues. The ends were cut back, 3 bases at V and 5 bases at J, with 10 bases in the middle. Germline V CDR1 and CDR2: LGHNA, YNFKEQ. Note on this clone: Its antigen is not identified.

This material consisted of peripheral blood, taken before any cancer treatment. This receptor was obtained from a man aged 40 to 70 with stage I lung adenocarcinoma. This chain joins TRBV4-2 and TRBJ1-2; the D is unclear. CDR3 in DNA: TGTGCCAGCAGCCAGGGGATATTTTATGGCTACACCTTC. Protein sequence: CASSQGIFYGYTF.